These 8 T cell receptor beta chains were sequenced from one sample in a study of brain T cells in children with intractable seizures (dated by TCRdb to the early 2020s). The time point label, read with the paper, signifies: blood from clinic visit 5 months post-surgery; TSC patient then seizure free. The protocol used for the library was the immunoSEQ multiplex PCR assay. TCRdb retrieved this table from immuneACCESS and kept in-frame rearrangements only. Not all clones are present; in checked studies, unresolved V genes account for under half, and no reason is known for the remainder. For this sample there are about 320,000 clones; about 93% appear just once. The leading ten clones occupy 5% to 7% of the sample. This specimen consisted of peripheral blood, obtained roughly 5 months after surgery. All receptors come from a boy under two years old with tuberous sclerosis and intractable seizures.

The rearrangement links TRBV7-3 to TRBJ2-1, with D maybe TRBD1 (5 bases). The length of the CDR3 is 15 residues. The germline CDR1 and CDR2 sequences are SGHTA and FQGTGA. Trimming removed 5 bases at V and 0 bases at J, with 11 bases between. DNA of the CDR3: TGTGCCAGCAGCAAAGTACAGGTCTCCTACAATGAGCAGTTCTTC. It yields the protein CASSKVQVSYNEQFF.

This chain joins TRBV15 and TRBJ2-1; 7 nucleotides line up with TRBD2. J lost 5 bases, V lost 0 bases, and 7 bases had no gene match. Per germline, CDR1 LNHNV and CDR2 YYDKDF (reference sequence). This CDR3 spans 16 amino acids. CDR3 in amino acids: CATSRDLPSGNNEQFF. For the CDR3, the DNA is TGTGCCACCAGCAGAGATCTGCCTAGCGGTAACAATGAGCAGTTCTTC. Using reference TRBV15 and TRBJ2-1 for the parts outside the CDR3, the full variable domain is DAMVIQNPRYQVTQFGKPVTLSCSQTLNHNVMYWYQQKSSQAPKLLFHYYDKDFNNEADTPDNFQSRRPNTSFCFLDIRSPGLGDTAMYLCATSRDLPSGNNEQFFGPGTRLTVL.

In this sample, this clone turned up a few times. The chain recombines TRBV5-1 with TRBJ2-7; 9 bases agree with TRBD1. V trimming: 4 bases; J trimming: 7 bases; junction bases outside the gene matches: 6. CDR1 and CDR2 (germline): SGHRS, YFSETQ. There are 13 residues in the CDR3. This CDR3 is CASSPTGGREQYF. The CDR3 coding sequence is TGCGCCAGCAGCCCGACAGGGGGGAGGGAGCAGTACTTC.

The chain carries TRBV7-3 and TRBJ2-3, with TRBD2 matching 10 bases. The germline gives CDR1 SGHTA, CDR2 FQGTGA. V was clipped by 2 bases and J by 2 bases; unmatched bases: 1. The CDR3 has 15 residues. In DNA, the CDR3 is TGTGCCAGCAGCTTACTAGCGGGGGCCACAGATACGCAGTATTTT. Translating it yields CASSLLAGATDTQYF.

The CDR3, as DNA: TGTGCCAGCAGTTTGTGGGGGTTCTCTTCCTACGAGCAGTACTTC. Amino acid sequence: CASSLWGFSSYEQYF. This chain joins TRBV6-5 and TRBJ2-7; D possibly uses TRBD1 or TRBD2 (5 bases each). The CDR3 loop spans 15 amino acids. Per germline, CDR1 MNHEY and CDR2 SVGAGI. With 4 bases removed from V and 1 base from J, the gap between germline ends came to 14 bases.

The sample holds a few counts of this clone. V and J are TRBV19 and TRBJ2-7; 8 bases are a match to TRBD1. CDR1 is LNHDA, CDR2 SQIVND, per germline (reference sequence). J was trimmed by 5 bases and V by 8 bases; bases with no gene match: 14. CDR3 size: 15 residues. Here the CDR3 DNA reads TGTGCCAGTGGGGACAGGAGGGGGCCCGTGGACGAGCAGTACTTC. Its translation: CASGDRRGPVDEQYF.

V is TRBV3-1 (or the pseudogene TRBV3-2) and J is TRBJ2-7; D is possibly TRBD1 (6 bases). Between the trimmed V and J ends, which lost 0 bases and 3 bases, there was a span of 12 bases. CDR3 size: 15 residues. The germline gives CDR1 LGHDT, CDR2 YNNKEL (reference sequence). The CDR3 spells CASSQDLQGFYEQYF. In DNA, the CDR3 is TGTGCCAGCAGCCAAGATTTACAGGGCTTCTACGAGCAGTACTTC.

The V and J genes are TRBV11-3 and TRBJ2-3, with TRBD2 as a possible D gene (6 bases). CDR1 and CDR2 from the germline V gene are SGHNT and YENEEA. The CDR3 runs to 15 residues. Trimming took 1 base from V and 4 from J, leaving 12 bases between them. The CDR3 spells CASSLAQSGADTQYF. In DNA form, the CDR3 reads TGTGCCAGCAGCTTAGCTCAGTCGGGGGCAGATACGCAGTATTTT.